This T cell receptor beta chain originates from a study of shared clonotypes between healthy human individuals. Healthy HIV-negative adults without recent acute infections or vaccinations served as donors. Deletions cut 7 bases from V and 0 bases from J, with 6 bases between. The CDR3 has 11 amino acids. Germline CDR1 reads DFQATT; CDR2 reads SNEGSKA (reference sequence). The assay was immunoSEQ multiplex PCR, and TCRdb's table has in-frame clones only and misses some. The table has about 490,000 clones, 81% seen once. This clonotype originated in a woman aged 40 to 50 in good health. Some clones in this sample may be carry-over from other donors' samples. What was sequenced was PBMCs. The V gene is TRBV20-1, the J gene TRBJ2-5; TRBD1 is a possible D gene (5 bases). The CDR3 coding sequence is TGCAGTGAGGGGTACCAAGAGACCCAGTACTTC. Its translation: CSEGYQETQYF.